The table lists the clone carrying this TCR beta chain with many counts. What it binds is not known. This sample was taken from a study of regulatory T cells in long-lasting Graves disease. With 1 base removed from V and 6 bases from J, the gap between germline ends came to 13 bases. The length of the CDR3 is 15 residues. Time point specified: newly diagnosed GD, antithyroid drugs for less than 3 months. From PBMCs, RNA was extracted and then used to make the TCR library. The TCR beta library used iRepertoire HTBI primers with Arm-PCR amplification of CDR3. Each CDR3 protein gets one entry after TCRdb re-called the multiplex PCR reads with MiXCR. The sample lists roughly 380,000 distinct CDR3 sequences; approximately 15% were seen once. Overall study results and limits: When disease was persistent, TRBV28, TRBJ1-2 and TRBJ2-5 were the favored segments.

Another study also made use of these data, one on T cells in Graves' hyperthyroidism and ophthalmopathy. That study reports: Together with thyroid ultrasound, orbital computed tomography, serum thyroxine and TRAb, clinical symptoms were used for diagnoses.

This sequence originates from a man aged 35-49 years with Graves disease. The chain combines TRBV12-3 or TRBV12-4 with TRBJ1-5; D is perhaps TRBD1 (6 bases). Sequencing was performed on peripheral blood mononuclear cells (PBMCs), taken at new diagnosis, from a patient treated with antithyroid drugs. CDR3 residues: CASSLGDNVGQPQHF. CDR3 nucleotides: TGTGCCAGCAGTTTAGGGGACAATGTCGGTCAGCCCCAGCATTTT.